Sequencing of this T cell receptor (beta chain) was carried out in a study of cytomegalovirus exposure and HLA in healthy donors. Study in general: A preliminary data release comprised 91 million or so unique TCRs obtained from HLA-typed donors. Broader study findings: Investigators reported approximately 170 TCR beta chains as tied to cytomegalovirus.

The PCR used 60 Vbeta and 13 Jbeta primers. Some clones are missing from TCRdb's copy, which holds only in-frame ones; the method was immunoSEQ multiplex PCR. The repertoire holds more than 110,000 clones, with roughly 80% as singletons. About this clone itself: Its target is unknown.

CDR1 and CDR2 (germline): SGHTA, FQGNSA. CDR3 size: 14 residues. Trimming removed 2 bases from V and 2 bases from J, with 10 bases in between. Sequenced sample: PBMCs. This clonotype originated in a male donor in good health and CMV-seronegative. The V gene is TRBV7-2, the J gene TRBJ2-7, with D tentatively TRBD1 (6 bases). CDR3 region: CASSLNDRPYEQYF. Written as DNA, the CDR3 is TGTGCCAGCAGCTTAAACGACAGGCCCTACGAGCAGTACTTC. The variable domain in full, with the rest retrieved from reference TRBV7-2 and TRBJ2-7, is GAGVSQSPSNKVTEKGKDVELRCDPISGHTALYWYRQSLGQGLEFLIYFQGNSAPDKSGLPSDRFSAERTGGSVSTLTIQRTQQEDSAVYLCASSLNDRPYEQYFGPGTRLTVT.